This T cell receptor (beta chain) was recovered during a study of regulatory T cells in long-lasting Graves disease. Study as a whole: In persistent Graves' disease, antithyroid drugs had been taken for over 5 years and TSH receptor antibodies stayed positive.

Study results and limitations: Repertoires from persistent disease leaned toward TRBV28, TRBJ1-2 and TRBJ2-5. Newly diagnosed patients had higher TCR diversity than persistent Graves' patients did.

The CDR3 is 15 amino acids. CDR1 is MNHNS, CDR2 SASEGT, per germline. The V segment lost 4 bases and the J segment 5 bases; nucleotides outside the gene matches: 10. Concerning this clonotype: Its antigen is unidentified.

Time point given: persistent/refractory GD, antithyroid drugs over 5 years with positive TRAb. The TCR library used RNA extracted from PBMCs. According to the study, TCR beta libraries were built with iRepertoire HTBI primers and CDR3-region Arm-PCR. A single record per CDR3 protein comes from TCRdb applying MiXCR to the multiplex PCR reads. The sample shows about 290,000 distinct CDR3 sequences, approximately 20% of them seen only once. The TCR sequence derives from a female donor with Graves disease. The source material was peripheral blood mononuclear cells (PBMCs), sampled when the disease was refractory, from a patient treated with antithyroid drugs. The chain uses TRBV6-1 and TRBJ2-7; TRBD1 agrees at 8 bases. DNA for the CDR3: TGTGCCAGCAGTGGTCGCGGACAGGGTGAGAACGAGCAGTACTTC. Amino acids: CASSGRGQGENEQYF.